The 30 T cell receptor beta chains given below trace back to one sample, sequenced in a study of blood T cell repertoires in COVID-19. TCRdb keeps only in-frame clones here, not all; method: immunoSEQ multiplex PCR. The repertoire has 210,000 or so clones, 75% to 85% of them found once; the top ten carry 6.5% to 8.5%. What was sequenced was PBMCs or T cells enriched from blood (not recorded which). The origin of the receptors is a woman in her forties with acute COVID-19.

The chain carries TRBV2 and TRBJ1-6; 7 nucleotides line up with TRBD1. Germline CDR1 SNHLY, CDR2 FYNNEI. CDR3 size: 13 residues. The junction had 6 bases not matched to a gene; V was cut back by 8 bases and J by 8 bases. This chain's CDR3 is CASREQGDSPLHF. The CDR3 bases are TGTGCCAGCCGAGAGCAGGGGGATTCACCCCTCCACTTT.

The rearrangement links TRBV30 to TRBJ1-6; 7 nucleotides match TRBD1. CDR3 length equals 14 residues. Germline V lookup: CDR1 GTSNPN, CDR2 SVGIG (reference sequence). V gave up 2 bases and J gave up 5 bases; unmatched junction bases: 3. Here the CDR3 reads CAWSLTGNNSPLHF. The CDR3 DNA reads TGTGCCTGGAGTCTGACAGGGAATAATTCACCCCTCCACTTT.

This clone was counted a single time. The CDR3 spells CAWSVASTAEQYF. The CDR3 DNA follows: TGTGCCTGGAGTGTAGCATCAACCGCCGAGCAGTACTTC. The rearrangement uses TRBV30 and TRBJ2-7; D gene ambiguous. Trimming left V 0 bases short and J 6 bases short, with 12 bases between. The CDR3 runs 13 residues. CDR1 is GTSNPN and CDR2 is SVGIG in the germline V gene (reference sequence).

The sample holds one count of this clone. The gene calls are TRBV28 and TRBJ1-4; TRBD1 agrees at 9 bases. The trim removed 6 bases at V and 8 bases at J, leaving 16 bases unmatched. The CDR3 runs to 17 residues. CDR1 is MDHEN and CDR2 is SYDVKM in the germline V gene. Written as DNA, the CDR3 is TGTGCCAGCAGCCCAGGGACAGGGACTTACGAGAGGGAAAAACTGTTTTTT. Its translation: CASSPGTGTYEREKLFF.

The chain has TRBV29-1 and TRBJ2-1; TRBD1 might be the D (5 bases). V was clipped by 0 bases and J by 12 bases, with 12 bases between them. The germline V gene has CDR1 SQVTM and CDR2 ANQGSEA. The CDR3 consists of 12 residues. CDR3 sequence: CSVEDGALGQFF. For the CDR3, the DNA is TGCAGCGTTGAAGATGGGGCGTTAGGGCAGTTCTTC.

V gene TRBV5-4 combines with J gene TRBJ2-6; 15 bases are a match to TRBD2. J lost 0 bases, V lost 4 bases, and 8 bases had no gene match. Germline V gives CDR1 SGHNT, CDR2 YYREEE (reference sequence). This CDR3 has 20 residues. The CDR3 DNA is TGTGCCAGCAGCAAGGGACTAGCGGGAGGCGAATCCTCTGGGGCCAACGTCCTGACTTTC. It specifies CASSKGLAGGESSGANVLTF.

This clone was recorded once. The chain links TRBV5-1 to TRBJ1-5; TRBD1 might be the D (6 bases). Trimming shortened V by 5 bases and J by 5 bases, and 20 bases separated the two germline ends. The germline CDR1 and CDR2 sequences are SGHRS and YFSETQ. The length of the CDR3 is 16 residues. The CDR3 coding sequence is TGCGCCAGCAGTCCCACCCCGACAGGAATCCATCAGCCCCAGCATTTT. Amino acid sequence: CASSPTPTGIHQPQHF.

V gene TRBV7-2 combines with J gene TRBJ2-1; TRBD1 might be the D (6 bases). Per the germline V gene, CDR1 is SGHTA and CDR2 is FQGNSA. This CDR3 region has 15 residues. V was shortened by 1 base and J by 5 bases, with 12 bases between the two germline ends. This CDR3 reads CASSLVRDTNNEQFF. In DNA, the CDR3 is TGTGCCAGCAGCTTAGTTAGGGACACCAACAATGAGCAGTTCTTC.

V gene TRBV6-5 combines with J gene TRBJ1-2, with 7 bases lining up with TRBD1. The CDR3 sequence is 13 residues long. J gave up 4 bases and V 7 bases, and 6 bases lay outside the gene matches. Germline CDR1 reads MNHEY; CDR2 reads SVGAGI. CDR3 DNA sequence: TGTGCCAGCACCAGACAGGGTGGCTATGGCTACACCTTC. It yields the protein CASTRQGGYGYTF.

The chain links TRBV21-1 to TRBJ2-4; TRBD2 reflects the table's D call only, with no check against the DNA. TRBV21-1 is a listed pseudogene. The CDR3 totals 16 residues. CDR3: CASSKKGTSKGNIQYF. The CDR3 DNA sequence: TGTGCCAGCAGCAAAAAAGGGACTAGCAAGGGGAACATTCAGTACTTC.

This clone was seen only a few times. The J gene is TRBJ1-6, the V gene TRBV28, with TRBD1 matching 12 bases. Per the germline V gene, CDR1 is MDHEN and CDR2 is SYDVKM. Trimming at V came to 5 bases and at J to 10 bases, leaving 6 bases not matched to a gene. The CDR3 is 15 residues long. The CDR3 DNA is TGTGCCAGCAGTGTAGGGGACAGGGGGCTCTCACCCCTCCACTTT. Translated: CASSVGDRGLSPLHF.

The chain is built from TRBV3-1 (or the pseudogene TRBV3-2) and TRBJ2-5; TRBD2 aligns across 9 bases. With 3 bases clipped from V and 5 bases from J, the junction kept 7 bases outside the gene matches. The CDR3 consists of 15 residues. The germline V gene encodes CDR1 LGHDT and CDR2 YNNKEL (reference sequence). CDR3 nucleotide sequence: TGTGCCAGCAGCCACGGAGCGGGGGGTAGGGAGACCCAGTACTTC. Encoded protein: CASSHGAGGRETQYF.

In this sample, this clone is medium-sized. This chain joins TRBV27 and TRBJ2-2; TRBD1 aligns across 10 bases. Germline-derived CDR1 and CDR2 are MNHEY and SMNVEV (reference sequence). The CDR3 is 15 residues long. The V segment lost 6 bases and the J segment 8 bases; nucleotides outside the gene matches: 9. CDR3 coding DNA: TGTGCCAGCAGCCCCCCGGGACAGGGGTTTGGGGAGCTGTTTTTT. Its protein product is CASSPPGQGFGELFF.

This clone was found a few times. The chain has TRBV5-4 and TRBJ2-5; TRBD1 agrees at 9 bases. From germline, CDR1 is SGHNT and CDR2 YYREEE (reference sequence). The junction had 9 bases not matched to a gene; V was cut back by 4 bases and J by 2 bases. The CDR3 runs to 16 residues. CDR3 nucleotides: TGTGCCAGCAGCCCAACAGGGGGCGCTGGACAAGAGACCCAGTACTTC. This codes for CASSPTGGAGQETQYF.

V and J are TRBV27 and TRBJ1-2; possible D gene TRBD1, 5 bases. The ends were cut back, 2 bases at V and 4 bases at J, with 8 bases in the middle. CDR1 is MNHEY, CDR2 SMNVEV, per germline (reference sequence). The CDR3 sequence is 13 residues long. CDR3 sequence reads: CASSLLGPYGYTF. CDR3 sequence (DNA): TGTGCCAGCAGTTTACTGGGGCCCTATGGCTACACCTTC.

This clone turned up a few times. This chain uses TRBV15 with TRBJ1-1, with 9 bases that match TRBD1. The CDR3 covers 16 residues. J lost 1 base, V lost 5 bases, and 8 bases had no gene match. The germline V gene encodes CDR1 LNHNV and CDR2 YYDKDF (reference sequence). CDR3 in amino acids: CATSPGTGIRNTEAFF. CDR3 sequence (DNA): TGTGCCACCAGCCCCGGGACAGGGATACGGAACACTGAAGCTTTCTTT.

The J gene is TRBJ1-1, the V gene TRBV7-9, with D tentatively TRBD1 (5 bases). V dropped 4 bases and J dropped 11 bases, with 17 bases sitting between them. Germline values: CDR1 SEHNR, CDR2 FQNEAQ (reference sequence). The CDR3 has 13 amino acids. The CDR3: CASSSSAGTLAFF. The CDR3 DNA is TGTGCCAGCAGCTCCAGTGCCGGGACTTTGGCTTTCTTT.

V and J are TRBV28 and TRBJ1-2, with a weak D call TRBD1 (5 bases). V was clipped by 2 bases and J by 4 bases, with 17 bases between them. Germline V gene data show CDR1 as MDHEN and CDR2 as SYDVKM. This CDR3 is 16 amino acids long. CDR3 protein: CASSLIGPGSRYGYTF. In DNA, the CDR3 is TGTGCCAGCAGTTTAATTGGGCCAGGGTCTCGCTATGGCTACACCTTC.

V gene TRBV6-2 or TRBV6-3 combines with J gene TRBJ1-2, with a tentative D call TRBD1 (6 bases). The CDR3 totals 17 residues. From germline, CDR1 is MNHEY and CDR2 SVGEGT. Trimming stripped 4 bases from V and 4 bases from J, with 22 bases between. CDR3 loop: CASSSIRTERSFYGYTF. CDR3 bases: TGTGCCAGCAGTTCCATTCGGACAGAAAGATCCTTCTATGGCTACACCTTC.

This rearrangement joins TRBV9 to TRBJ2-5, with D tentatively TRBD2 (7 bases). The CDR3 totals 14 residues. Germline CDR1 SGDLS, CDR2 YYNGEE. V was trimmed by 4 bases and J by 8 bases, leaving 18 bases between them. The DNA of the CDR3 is TGTGCCAGCAGCCCCCTACAGGGAGGGCAAACCCAGTACTTC. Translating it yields CASSPLQGGQTQYF.

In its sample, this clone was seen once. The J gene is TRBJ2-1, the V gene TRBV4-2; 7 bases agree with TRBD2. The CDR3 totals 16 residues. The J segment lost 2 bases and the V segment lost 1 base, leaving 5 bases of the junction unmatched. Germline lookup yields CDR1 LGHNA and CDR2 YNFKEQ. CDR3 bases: TGTGCCAGCAGCCAAGGGGCTAGCGGTACCTACAATGAGCAGTTCTTC. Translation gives CASSQGASGTYNEQFF.

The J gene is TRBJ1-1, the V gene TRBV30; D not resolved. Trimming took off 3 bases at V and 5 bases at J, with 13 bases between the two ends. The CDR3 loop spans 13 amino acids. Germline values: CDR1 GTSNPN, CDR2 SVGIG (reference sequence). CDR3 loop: CAWSPPSVTEAFF. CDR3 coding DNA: TGTGCCTGGAGCCCCCCATCAGTTACTGAAGCTTTCTTT.

CDR3 DNA sequence: TGTGCCAGCAAAAGGACAGGGAACTCCTACGAGCAGTACTTC. Translation: CASKRTGNSYEQYF. The chain uses TRBV7-8 and TRBJ2-7; 8 nucleotides line up with TRBD1. The germline gives CDR1 SGHVS, CDR2 FQNEAQ. The V gene end was trimmed by 7 bases and the J gene end by 0 bases; junction bases not matched to a gene: 5. This CDR3 contains 14 residues.

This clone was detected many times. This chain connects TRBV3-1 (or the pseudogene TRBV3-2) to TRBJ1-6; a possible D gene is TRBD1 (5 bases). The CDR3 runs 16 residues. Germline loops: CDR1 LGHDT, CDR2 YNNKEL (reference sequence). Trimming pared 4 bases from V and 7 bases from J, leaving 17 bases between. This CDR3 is CASSPTRTGDNSPLHF. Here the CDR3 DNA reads TGTGCCAGCAGCCCCACACGCACAGGAGACAATTCACCCCTCCACTTT.

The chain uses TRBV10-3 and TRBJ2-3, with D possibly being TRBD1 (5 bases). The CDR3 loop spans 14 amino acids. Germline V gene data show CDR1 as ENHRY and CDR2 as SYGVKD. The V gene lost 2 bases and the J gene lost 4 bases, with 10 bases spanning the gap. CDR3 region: CAISEGAVPDTQYF. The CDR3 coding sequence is TGTGCCATCAGTGAGGGGGCAGTCCCAGATACGCAGTATTTT.

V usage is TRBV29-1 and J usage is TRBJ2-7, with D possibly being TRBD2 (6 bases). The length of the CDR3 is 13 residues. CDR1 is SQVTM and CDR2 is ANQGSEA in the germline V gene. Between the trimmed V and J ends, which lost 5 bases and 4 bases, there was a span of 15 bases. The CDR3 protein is CSVRTAGGYEQYF. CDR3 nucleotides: TGCAGCGTTAGAACGGCCGGGGGTTACGAGCAGTACTTC.

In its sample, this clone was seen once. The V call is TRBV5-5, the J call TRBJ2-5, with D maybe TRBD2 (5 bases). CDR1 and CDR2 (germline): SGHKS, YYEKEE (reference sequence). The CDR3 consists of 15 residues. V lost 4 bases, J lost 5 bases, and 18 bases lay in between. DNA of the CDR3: TGTGCCAGCAGCAAACCCGACGGTGGGGAGGAGACCCAGTACTTC. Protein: CASSKPDGGEETQYF. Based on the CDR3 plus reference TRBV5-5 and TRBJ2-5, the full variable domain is DAGVTQSPTHLIKTRGQQVTLRCSPISGHKSVSWYQQVLGQGPQFIFQYYEKEERGRGNFPDRFSARQFPNYSSELNVNALLLGDSALYLCASSKPDGGEETQYFGPGTRLLVL.

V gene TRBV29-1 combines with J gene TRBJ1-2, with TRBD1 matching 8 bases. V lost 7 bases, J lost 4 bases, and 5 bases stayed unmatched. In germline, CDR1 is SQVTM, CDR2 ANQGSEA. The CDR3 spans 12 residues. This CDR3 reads CSARQGSYGYTF. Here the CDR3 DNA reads TGCAGCGCACGACAGGGGAGCTATGGCTACACCTTC.

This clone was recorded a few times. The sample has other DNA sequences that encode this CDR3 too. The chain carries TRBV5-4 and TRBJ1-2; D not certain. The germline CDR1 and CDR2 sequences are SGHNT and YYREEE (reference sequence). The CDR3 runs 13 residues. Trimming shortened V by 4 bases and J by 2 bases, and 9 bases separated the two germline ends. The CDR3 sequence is CASSGRVNYGYTF. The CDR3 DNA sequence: TGTGCCAGCAGCGGCCGGGTAAACTATGGCTACACCTTC.

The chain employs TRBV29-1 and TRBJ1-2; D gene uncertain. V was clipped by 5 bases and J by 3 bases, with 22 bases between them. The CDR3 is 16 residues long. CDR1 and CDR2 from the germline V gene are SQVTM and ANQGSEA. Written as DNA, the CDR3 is TGCAGCGTTCTCTCCGAATGGGGAGCGGTTGACTATGGCTACACCTTC. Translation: CSVLSEWGAVDYGYTF.